One and the same sample provided the 29 T cell receptor beta chains below, sequenced in a study of blood T cell repertoires in COVID-19. Sequenced by immunoSEQ multiplex PCR; TCRdb stores in-frame clones only, minus some. The repertoire holds approximately 75,000 clones, 75% to 85% seen once, with around 20% in the top ten. Sequences were obtained from peripheral blood. The receptors shown here come from a woman aged 45-60 years with acute or convalescent COVID-19.

The chain is built from TRBV19 and TRBJ1-1; maybe TRBD1 (5 bases). The CDR3 extends over 15 amino acids. Germline loops: CDR1 LNHDA, CDR2 SQIVND (reference sequence). V was cut by 7 bases and J by 5 bases, with 20 bases left in between. The CDR3 region has the DNA TGTGCCAGTACCCTGTCATGGGCGGGGGTTACTGAAGCTTTCTTT. Residues: CASTLSWAGVTEAFF.

V and J are TRBV11-2 and TRBJ2-1, with 8 nucleotides matching TRBD1. This CDR3 has 16 amino acids. The germline V gene has CDR1 SGHAT and CDR2 FQNNGV. Trimming at V came to 5 bases and at J to 10 bases, leaving 16 bases not matched to a gene. CDR3 protein: CASSPVRTGTAGEQFF. The CDR3 bases are TGTGCCAGCAGCCCCGTCAGGACAGGGACAGCTGGGGAGCAGTTCTTC.

This chain links TRBV24-1 with TRBJ2-1, with TRBD1 matching over 7 bases. The CDR3 is 13 amino acids. In germline, CDR1 is KGHDR, CDR2 SFDVKD. Trimming removed 3 bases from V and 9 bases from J; junction bases left unmatched: 4. The CDR3 coding sequence is TGTGCCACCAGTGATCCGACAGGGATTGAGCAGTTCTTC. The encoded protein is CATSDPTGIEQFF.

This clone showed up just a few times. This sequence joins TRBV5-4 and TRBJ1-2, with TRBD1 as a possible D gene (5 bases). This CDR3 contains 14 residues. V was clipped by 3 bases and J by 5 bases, with 14 bases between them. Germline CDR1 SGHNT, CDR2 YYREEE (reference sequence). DNA for the CDR3: TGTGCCAGCAGCTCGCTGGGGCTCAGTTATGGCTACACCTTC. Residues: CASSSLGLSYGYTF.

The genes are TRBV11-2 and TRBJ2-7; D call uncertain. The CDR3 has 15 amino acids. Germline V gene lookup returns CDR1 SGHAT and CDR2 FQNNGV. The germline V and J ends were trimmed by 4 bases and 0 bases, with 13 bases remaining between them. For the CDR3, the DNA is TGTGCCAGCAGCTCACAAATCTTTGCCTCCTACGAGCAGTACTTC. It specifies CASSSQIFASYEQYF. Combining the CDR3 with reference TRBV11-2 and TRBJ2-7 gives the whole variable domain EAGVAQSPRYKIIEKRQSVAFWCNPISGHATLYWYQQILGQGPKLLIQFQNNGVVDDSQLPKDRFSAERLKGVDSTLKIQPAKLEDSAVYLCASSSQIFASYEQYFGPGTRLTVT.

The chain uses TRBV2 and TRBJ2-2, with TRBD2 as a possible D gene (5 bases). V dropped 8 bases and J dropped 5 bases, with 12 bases sitting between them. CDR3 length: 13 amino acids. Germline assignment: CDR1 SNHLY and CDR2 FYNNEI. This CDR3 reads CASRTAGTGELFF. Here the CDR3 DNA reads TGTGCCAGCCGGACGGCGGGTACCGGGGAGCTGTTTTTT. The complete variable domain, with remaining parts taken from reference TRBV2 and TRBJ2-2, reads EPEVTQTPSHQVTQMGQEVILRCVPISNHLYFYWYRQILGQKVEFLVSFYNNEISEKSEIFDDQFSVERPDGSNFTLKIRSTKLEDSAMYFCASRTAGTGELFFGEGSRLTVL.

The chain couples TRBV4-2 to TRBJ2-1; 10 bases match TRBD2. CDR1 is LGHNA and CDR2 is YNFKEQ in the germline V gene. This CDR3 is built from 15 residues. Trimming at V came to 1 base and at J to 6 bases, leaving 3 bases not matched to a gene. The CDR3 sequence: CASSQVGLAPNEQFF. The CDR3 DNA reads TGTGCCAGCAGCCAAGTGGGACTAGCGCCCAATGAGCAGTTCTTC.

The J gene is TRBJ2-7, the V gene TRBV6-5, with D hard to call. CDR3 length equals 14 residues. CDR1 and CDR2 (germline): MNHEY, SVGAGI. The ends were cut back, 5 bases at V and 3 bases at J, with 14 bases in the middle. The CDR3 reads CASSSQNRGYEQYF. The CDR3 nucleotides are TGTGCCAGCAGTAGCCAAAATAGAGGCTACGAGCAGTACTTC.

The CDR3 reads CASSEIAWLADTQYF. CDR3 bases: TGTGCCAGCAGTGAAATAGCGTGGTTGGCAGATACGCAGTATTTT. V and J are TRBV6-1 and TRBJ2-3, with a tentative D call TRBD2 (5 bases). Trimming shortened V by 2 bases and J by 4 bases, and 13 bases separated the two germline ends. CDR1 is MNHNS and CDR2 is SASEGT in the germline V gene. The CDR3 covers 15 residues.

The V call is TRBV5-4, the J call TRBJ2-1; a weak D match, TRBD2 (6 bases). Germline V gene data show CDR1 as SGHNT and CDR2 as YYREEE (reference sequence). Trimming left V 1 base short and J 9 bases short, with 8 bases between. This CDR3 has 12 amino acids. The CDR3: CASSLLGGEQFF. CDR3 coding DNA: TGTGCCAGCAGCTTGCTGGGGGGTGAGCAGTTCTTC.

The rearrangement uses TRBV6-5 and TRBJ2-1, with TRBD1 matching 7 bases. With V trimmed by 10 bases and J by 7 bases, 10 bases remained unmatched. The CDR3 has 13 amino acids. Looked up from germline, CDR1 is MNHEY and CDR2 is SVGAGI. The CDR3, as DNA: TGTGCCACTACAGGGGCCTTGGGGAATGAGCAGTTCTTC. Its translation: CATTGALGNEQFF.

This rearrangement joins TRBV7-3 to TRBJ2-1; TRBD2 aligns across 11 bases. CDR1 and CDR2 from the germline V gene are SGHTA and FQGTGA. There are 15 residues in the CDR3. The junction had 10 bases not matched to a gene; V was cut back by 6 bases and J by 9 bases. The CDR3 here is CASSWTSGPRSEQFF. CDR3 bases: TGTGCCAGCAGTTGGACTAGCGGGCCTCGGAGTGAGCAGTTCTTC.

The chain has TRBV15 and TRBJ2-7; 9 bases are shared with TRBD1. The length of the CDR3 is 13 residues. After removal of 7 bases from V and 6 bases from J, the junction contained 7 bases not matched to a gene. Looked up from germline, CDR1 is LNHNV and CDR2 is YYDKDF (reference sequence). For the CDR3, the DNA is TGTGCCACCACGGGGACAGGGTTCTCCGAGCAGTACTTC. This gives the protein CATTGTGFSEQYF.

Of note for this clone: Within the sample, other DNA sequences also encode this same CDR3. The chain is built from TRBV6-1 and TRBJ2-7; D unresolved. Trimming removed 2 bases from V and 2 bases from J, with 10 bases in between. The CDR3 is made up of 14 amino acids. Germline V gene lookup returns CDR1 MNHNS and CDR2 SASEGT. The CDR3 is CASSELGLAYEQYF. The CDR3 bases are TGTGCCAGCAGTGAATTGGGTCTAGCCTACGAGCAGTACTTC.

The chain has TRBV5-1 and TRBJ2-7; TRBD2 aligns across 12 bases. The germline gives CDR1 SGHRS, CDR2 YFSETQ. Trimming cost V 7 bases and J 3 bases; bases outside gene matches: 5. The CDR3 is 14 residues long. The chain's CDR3 is CASGETSGSYEQYF. CDR3 in DNA: TGCGCCAGCGGGGAGACTAGCGGGAGCTACGAGCAGTACTTC.

This chain joins TRBV25-1 and TRBJ2-3; TRBD2 might be the D (5 bases). Germline loops: CDR1 MGHDK, CDR2 SYGVNS. The CDR3 sequence is 14 residues long. V shed 8 bases and J shed 0 bases, with 12 bases lying between them. The CDR3 nucleotides are TGTGCCAGCCAGGCGGGCGTTAGCACAGATACGCAGTATTTT. Protein product: CASQAGVSTDTQYF. Filled out from reference TRBV25-1 and TRBJ2-3, the complete variable domain reads EADIYQTPRYLVIGTGKKITLECSQTMGHDKMYWYQQDPGMELHLIHYSYGVNSTEKGDLSSESTVSRIRTEHFPLTLESARPSHTSQYLCASQAGVSTDTQYFGPGTRLTVL.

The chain carries TRBV5-1 and TRBJ1-2; 9 bases match TRBD1. V shed 0 bases and J 3 bases; nucleotides not matched to a gene: 0. Germline loops: CDR1 SGHRS, CDR2 YFSETQ. This CDR3 contains 14 residues. The CDR3 region is CASSLGTGDYGYTF. Written as DNA, the CDR3 is TGCGCCAGCAGCTTGGGGACAGGGGACTATGGCTACACCTTC.

The rearrangement links TRBV14 to TRBJ2-7, with D maybe TRBD1 (6 bases). The germline V and J ends were trimmed by 4 bases and 3 bases, with 7 bases remaining between them. The CDR3 is made up of 12 amino acids. CDR1 is SGHDN and CDR2 is FVKESK in the germline V gene. As DNA, the CDR3 is TGTGCCAGCAGCCTGGACAGCTACGAGCAGTACTTC. This sequence encodes CASSLDSYEQYF.

The chain is built from TRBV18 and TRBJ1-3; D is possibly TRBD1 (6 bases). V lost 3 bases, J lost 2 bases, and 14 bases lay in between. Looked up from germline, CDR1 is KGHSH and CDR2 is LQKENI. The CDR3 has 16 residues. CDR3 residues: CASSPTTGLTGNTIYF. In DNA, the CDR3 is TGTGCCAGCTCACCTACCACAGGGCTAACTGGAAACACCATATATTTT.

The rearrangement joins TRBV5-5 to TRBJ2-2; D not resolved. This CDR3 comprises 14 residues. V was shortened by 1 base and J by 1 base, with 5 bases between the two germline ends. Germline V lookup: CDR1 SGHKS, CDR2 YYEKEE (reference sequence). CDR3 region: CASSLLVNTGELFF. In nucleotides, the CDR3 is TGTGCCAGCAGCTTGTTAGTGAACACCGGGGAGCTGTTTTTT.

The genes are TRBV30 and TRBJ2-1, with D tentatively TRBD2 (5 bases). Germline values: CDR1 GTSNPN, CDR2 SVGIG (reference sequence). There are 10 residues in the CDR3. V was shortened by 6 bases and J by 15 bases, with 15 bases between the two germline ends. The CDR3: CACPRAEGFF. DNA of the CDR3: TGTGCCTGCCCTCGGGCCGAGGGGTTCTTC.

The gene calls are TRBV3-1 (or the pseudogene TRBV3-2) and TRBJ2-5; 7 bases fit TRBD2. Per germline, CDR1 LGHDT and CDR2 YNNKEL (reference sequence). The J segment lost 5 bases and the V segment lost 3 bases, leaving 0 bases of the junction unmatched. The CDR3 contains 12 residues. CDR3 sequence (DNA): TGTGCCAGCAGCCAGGGGGGGGAGACCCAGTACTTC. It translates to CASSQGGETQYF.

This clone came up a few times. One end of the junction does not line up with germline, which may come from a read error. The J gene is TRBJ1-1, the V gene TRBV9; no clear D. The CDR3 runs 13 residues. Germline V gene lookup returns CDR1 SGDLS and CDR2 YYNGEE. CDR3 sequence: CASSARMNAEAFF. Here the CDR3 DNA reads TGTGCCAGCAGCGCTAGAATGAACGCTGAAGCTTTCTTT.

This chain uses TRBV11-2 with TRBJ2-7; no clear D. CDR3 length equals 13 residues. V was trimmed by 5 bases and J by 7 bases, leaving 15 bases between them. CDR1 SGHAT and CDR2 FQNNGV come from the germline V gene. CDR3 sequence: CASSQEVLTEQYF. In DNA, the CDR3 is TGTGCCAGCAGCCAGGAAGTCCTTACAGAGCAGTACTTC. Variable domain in full (rest from reference TRBV11-2 and TRBJ2-7): EAGVAQSPRYKIIEKRQSVAFWCNPISGHATLYWYQQILGQGPKLLIQFQNNGVVDDSQLPKDRFSAERLKGVDSTLKIQPAKLEDSAVYLCASSQEVLTEQYFGPGTRLTVT.

The V gene is TRBV27, the J gene TRBJ1-2; 8 bases match TRBD1. From germline, CDR1 is MNHEY and CDR2 SMNVEV (reference sequence). V was pared by 5 bases and J by 6 bases, with 14 bases of the junction left unmatched. The length of the CDR3 is 16 residues. The DNA for the CDR3 is TGTGCCAGCAGTCTAGTAGGAGGACAGGGTAAGGATGGCTACACCTTC. The encoded protein is CASSLVGGQGKDGYTF.

V gene TRBV7-2 combines with J gene TRBJ2-4, with D maybe TRBD1 (5 bases). This CDR3 contains 14 residues. Germline assignment: CDR1 SGHTA and CDR2 FQGNSA. V was cut by 4 bases and J by 8 bases, with 15 bases left in between. The CDR3 DNA reads as TGTGCCAGCAGCTCCGGGTGGGGCGCGTACATTCAGTACTTC. This codes for CASSSGWGAYIQYF.

The chain links TRBV19 to TRBJ1-4, with unresolved D. CDR3 length: 13 residues. Looked up from germline, CDR1 is LNHDA and CDR2 is SQIVND (reference sequence). Trimming cost V 0 bases and J 5 bases, with 4 bases left between them. This CDR3 reads CASSIDLNEKLFF. In nucleotides, the CDR3 is TGTGCCAGTAGTATAGATCTCAATGAAAAACTGTTTTTT.

The chain carries TRBV4-2 and TRBJ2-1; 10 bases match TRBD2. Per the germline V gene, CDR1 is LGHNA and CDR2 is YNFKEQ. V was clipped by 1 base and J by 12 bases; unmatched bases: 12. The CDR3 runs 16 residues. The CDR3 here is CASSQAGQAGGPGQFF. CDR3 bases: TGTGCCAGCAGCCAAGCCGGACAAGCGGGGGGGCCGGGGCAGTTCTTC.

This clone was observed a handful of times. CDR3 protein: CASKTLTAGYGYTF. Here the CDR3 DNA reads TGCGCCAGTAAGACCCTCACGGCGGGATATGGCTACACCTTC. The chain links TRBV4-1 to TRBJ1-2, with D hard to call. Per germline, CDR1 MGHRA and CDR2 YSYEKL. Trimming shortened V by 9 bases and J by 5 bases, and 19 bases separated the two germline ends. The CDR3 covers 14 residues.